This T cell receptor (beta chain) was captured by sequencing in a study of early T cells in non-severe SARS-CoV-2 infection. Study-wide context: Alpha and beta chains were unpaired, from unsorted whole-blood bulk RNA.

On this clonotype: Its antigen is unidentified.

TCRdb ran MiXCR on the 5' RACE reads and lists one entry per CDR3 protein. The table shows some 67,000 distinct CDR3 sequences, with over 8% occurring only once. CDR1 is MNHEY, CDR2 SVGAGI, per germline. The V gene lost 7 bases and the J gene lost 2 bases, with 15 bases spanning the gap. The CDR3 has 16 residues. Study-level findings and limits: Sequences matched to VDJdb favored anti-spike CD8 responses, while private and CD4 specificities were missed.

This sequence originates from an adult who was a healthcare worker with PCR-confirmed SARS-CoV-2 infection or an uninfected control (not recorded which). The sequencing here drew on whole blood, taken at baseline. This chain links TRBV6-5 with TRBJ2-6; D is possibly TRBD2 (7 bases). CDR3 nucleotide sequence: TGTGCCAGCACCTGGACTAGGGGGGCTGGGGCCAACGTCCTGACTTTC. It codes for CASTWTRGAGANVLTF.